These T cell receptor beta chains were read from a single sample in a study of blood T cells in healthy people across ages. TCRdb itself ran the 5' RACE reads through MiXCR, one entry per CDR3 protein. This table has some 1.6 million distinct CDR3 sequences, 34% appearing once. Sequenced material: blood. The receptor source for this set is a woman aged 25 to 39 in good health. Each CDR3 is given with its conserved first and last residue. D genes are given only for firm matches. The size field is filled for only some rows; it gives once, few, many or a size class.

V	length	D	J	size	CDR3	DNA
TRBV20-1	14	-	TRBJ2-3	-	CSASSGVHTDTQYF	TGCAGTGCTAGTAGCGGCGTTCACACAGATACGCAGTATTTT
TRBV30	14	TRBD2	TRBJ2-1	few	CAWTEFGGAGEQFF	TGTGCCTGGACGGAATTCGGGGGGGCGGGTGAGCAGTTCTTC
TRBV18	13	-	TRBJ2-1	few	CASSTTADNEQFF	TGTGCCAGCTCAACCACGGCAGACAATGAGCAGTTCTTC
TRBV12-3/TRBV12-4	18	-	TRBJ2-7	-	CASSSDEGRDNTWYEQYF	TGTGCCAGCAGTTCGGATGAAGGACGGGATAACACATGGTACGAGCAGTACTTC
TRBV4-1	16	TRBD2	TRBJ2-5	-	CASSQDPSGIGETQYF	TGCGCCAGCAGCCAAGATCCTAGCGGGATTGGGGAGACCCAGTACTTC
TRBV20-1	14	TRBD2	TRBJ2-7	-	CSAPDQRGAYEQYF	TGCAGTGCCCCGGATCAGCGGGGGGCCTACGAGCAGTACTTC
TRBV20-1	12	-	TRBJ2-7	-	CSASADSYEQYF	TGCAGTGCTAGCGCGGACAGCTACGAGCAGTACTTC
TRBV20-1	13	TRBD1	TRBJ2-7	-	CSAGRDRNYEQYF	TGCAGTGCAGGCCGGGACAGAAACTACGAGCAGTACTTC
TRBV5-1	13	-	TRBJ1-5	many	CASSLGNNQPQHF	TGTGCCAGCAGCTTAGGAAACAATCAGCCCCAGCATTTT
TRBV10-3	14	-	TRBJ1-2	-	CAISESGADYGYTF	TGTGCCATCAGTGAGTCCGGGGCCGACTATGGCTACACCTTC
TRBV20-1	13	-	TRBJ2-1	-	CSANSQDGPGEFF	TGCAGTGCAAACAGCCAGGACGGGCCGGGGGAGTTCTTC
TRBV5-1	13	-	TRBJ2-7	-	CASRLGGADEQYF	TGCGCCAGCCGCTTAGGCGGGGCCGACGAGCAGTACTTC
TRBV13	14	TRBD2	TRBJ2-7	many	CASTLRLAGYEQYF	TGTGCCAGCACCTTAAGACTAGCGGGATACGAGCAGTACTTC
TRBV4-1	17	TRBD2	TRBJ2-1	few	CASSQDQASGSMDEQFF	TGCGCCAGCAGCCAAGATCAGGCTAGCGGGAGTATGGATGAGCAGTTCTTC
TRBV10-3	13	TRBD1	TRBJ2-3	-	CATQGQYTDTQYF	TGTGCCACTCAGGGACAGTACACAGATACGCAGTATTTT